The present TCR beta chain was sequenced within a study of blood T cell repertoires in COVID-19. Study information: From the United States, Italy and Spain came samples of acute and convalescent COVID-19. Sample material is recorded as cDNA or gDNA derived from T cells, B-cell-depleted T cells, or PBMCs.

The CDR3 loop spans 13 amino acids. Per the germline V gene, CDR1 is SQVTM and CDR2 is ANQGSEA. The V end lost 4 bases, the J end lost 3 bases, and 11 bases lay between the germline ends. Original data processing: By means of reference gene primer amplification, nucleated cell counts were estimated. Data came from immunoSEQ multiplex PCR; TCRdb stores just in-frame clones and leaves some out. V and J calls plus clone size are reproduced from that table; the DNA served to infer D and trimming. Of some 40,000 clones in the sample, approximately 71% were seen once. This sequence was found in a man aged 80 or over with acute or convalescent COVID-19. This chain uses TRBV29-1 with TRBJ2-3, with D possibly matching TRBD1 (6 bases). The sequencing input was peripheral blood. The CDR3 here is CSVAVRGTDTQYF. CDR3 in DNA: TGCAGCGTTGCTGTCAGGGGAACAGATACGCAGTATTTT.